This T cell receptor beta chain was observed in a study of early T cells in non-severe SARS-CoV-2 infection (dated by TCRdb to about 2021). Some background on the complete study: Because TCR sequencing was done on bulk RNA from unsorted whole blood, the alpha and beta chains could not be paired.

Per the germline V gene, MNHNS is the CDR1 and SASEGT is the CDR2. Trimming takes 6 bases off V and 7 bases off J; junction bases not matched to a gene: 11. The cysteine opens and the phenylalanine closes a CDR3 of 14 amino acids. The only DNA kept is the CDR3, 42 bases in frame from the first base. Set within a cohort of healthcare workers in London, UK, this nested case-control study involved weekly PCR testing of nasopharyngeal swabs along with blood sampling. Healthcare workers were enrolled in the week of the UK lockdown, from 23 to 31 March 2020, and were followed every week for up to roughly 16 weeks. Here is what the overall study found, with its caveats: VDJdb matching was skewed toward anti-spike CD8 responses and likely underestimated virus-specific expansions, missing private and CD4 specificities.

Details on this clonotype: No antigen is known for it. No quality values exist for individual bases; no much larger clone is one base distant.

Receptor amplification or capture employed 5' RACE. Sequenced on a NextSeq 500. Unique molecular identifiers were attached to individual cDNA molecules in the TCR library protocol so that sequencing error and PCR bias could be corrected. Sequencing covered both TCR alpha and beta chains, and within each sample the abundances of alpha and beta sequences were tightly co-correlated. The source study handled its data this way. Decombinator V4 was used to annotate TCR sequences for V gene, J gene and CDR3. Expanded TCRs were defined as changing significantly between any two time points under a Poisson model with p below 0.0001. TCR abundances were normalised to the total number of TCRs sequenced per sample and expressed as counts per million. MAIT TCRs were defined by TRAV1-2 paired with TRAJ12, TRAJ20 or TRAJ33, and iNKT TCRs by TRAV10 paired with TRAJ18. VDJdb, accessed on 1 November 2021, was searched for TCRs annotated for CMV, EBV and SARS-CoV-2, and TCRs annotated for more than one antigen were excluded. TCRdb passed the public sequencing reads through fastp at Q25 and MiXCR, retaining productive beta sequences. Each entry merges the rows of one CDR3 protein and shows their most common DNA and genes. The V and J calls follow TCRdb's processing rather than the paper's. In this sample the table shows about 81,000 distinct CDR3 sequences, 11% to 15% of which occur a single time. Around 9.9% of the sample is held by the ten biggest clonotypes.

The chain is assembled from TRBV6-1 and TRBJ1-2, and TRBD1 matches 7 of the central bases. This clonotype was sampled from an adult who was a healthcare worker with PCR-confirmed SARS-CoV-2 infection or an uninfected control (not recorded which). Sequencing was performed on whole blood. The sequenced DNA is TGTGCCAGCAGCGAGGTACAGGGGCCTCGTGGCTACACCTTC. The resulting protein is CASSEVQGPRGYTF.